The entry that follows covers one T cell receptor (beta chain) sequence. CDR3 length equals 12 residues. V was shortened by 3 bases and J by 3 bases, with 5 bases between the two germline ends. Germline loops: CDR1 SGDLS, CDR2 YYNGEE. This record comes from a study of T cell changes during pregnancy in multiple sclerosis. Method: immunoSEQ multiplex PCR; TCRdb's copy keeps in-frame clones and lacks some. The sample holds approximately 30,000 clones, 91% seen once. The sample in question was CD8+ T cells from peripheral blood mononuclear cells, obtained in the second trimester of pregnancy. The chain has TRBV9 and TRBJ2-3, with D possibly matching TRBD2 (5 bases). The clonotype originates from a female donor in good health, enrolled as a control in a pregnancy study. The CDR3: CASSGETDTQYF. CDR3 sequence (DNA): TGTGCCAGCAGCGGGGAGACAGATACGCAGTATTTT. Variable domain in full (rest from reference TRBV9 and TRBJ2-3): DSGVTQTPKHLITATGQRVTLRCSPRSGDLSVYWYQQSLDQGLQFLIQYYNGEERAKGNILERFSAQQFPDLHSELNLSSLELGDSALYFCASSGETDTQYFGPGTRLTVL.